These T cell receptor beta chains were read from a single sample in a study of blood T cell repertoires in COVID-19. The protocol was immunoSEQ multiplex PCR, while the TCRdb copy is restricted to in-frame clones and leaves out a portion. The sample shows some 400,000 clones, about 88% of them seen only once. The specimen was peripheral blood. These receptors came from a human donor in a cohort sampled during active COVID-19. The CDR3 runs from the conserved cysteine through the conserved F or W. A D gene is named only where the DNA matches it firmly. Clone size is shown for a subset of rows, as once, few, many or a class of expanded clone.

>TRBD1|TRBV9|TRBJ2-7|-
TGTGCCAGCAGCGCCCGTGGGACAGGGATTTACGAGCAGTACTTC
CASSARGTGIYEQYF
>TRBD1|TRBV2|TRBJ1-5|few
TGTGCCAGCAGAGCCGGGACAGGGGGCAATCAGCCCCAGCATTTT
CASRAGTGGNQPQHF
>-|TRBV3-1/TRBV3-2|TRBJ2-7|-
TGTGCCAGCAGCCCATCGCAGGGGGGTGGGGACGAGCAGTACTTC
CASSPSQGGGDEQYF
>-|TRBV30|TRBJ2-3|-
TGTGCCTGGAGTGTATCCCCCGGGGGAAGGGCCAGCATGCCAGATACGCAGTATTTT
CAWSVSPGGRASMPDTQYF
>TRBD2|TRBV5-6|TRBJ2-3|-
TGTGCCAGCAGCAGGAGGGTAGCGGGGGATCCCACAGATACGCAGTATTTT
CASSRRVAGDPTDTQYF
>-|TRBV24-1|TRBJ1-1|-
TGTGCCACCAGTGTCTTTCCGTCTTCCCACAGGATGATACACACAGGGGCTTTCTTT
CATSVFPSSHRMIHTGAFF
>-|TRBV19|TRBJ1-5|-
TGTGCCAGTAGTACCAGGTTCGATCAGCCCCAGCATTTT
CASSTRFDQPQHF
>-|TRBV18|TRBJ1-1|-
TGTGCCAGCTCACTGAACAGGGAGAACACTGAAGCTTTCTTT
CASSLNRENTEAFF
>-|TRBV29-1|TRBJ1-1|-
TGCAGCGCATACACGAACACTGAAGCTTTCTTT
CSAYTNTEAFF
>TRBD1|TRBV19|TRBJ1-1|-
TGTGCCAGTGGGGACAGGGGGATGAACACTGAAGCTTTCTTT
CASGDRGMNTEAFF
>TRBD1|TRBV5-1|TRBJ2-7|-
TGCGCCAGCAGCACGACAGGGTATGGGGAGCAGTACTTC
CASSTTGYGEQYF
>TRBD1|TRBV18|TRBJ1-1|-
TGTGCCAGCTCACGTAACAGGGGCGGTGAGGACACTGAAGCTTTCTTT
CASSRNRGGEDTEAFF
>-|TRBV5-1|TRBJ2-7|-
TGCGCCAGCAGCCTTACAGGTGGCGACTACGAGCAGTACTTC
CASSLTGGDYEQYF
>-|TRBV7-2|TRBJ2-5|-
TGTGCCAGCAGCTACGAATGGGGGGGCTCCCAAGAGACCCAGTACTTC
CASSYEWGGSQETQYF
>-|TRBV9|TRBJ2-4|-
TGTGCCAGCAGCCCCCGGGACAACCTTGAAAACATTCAGTACTTC
CASSPRDNLENIQYF
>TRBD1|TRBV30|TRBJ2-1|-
TGTGCCTGGACCCAAGTGGACAGGGACAATGAGCAGTTCTTC
CAWTQVDRDNEQFF
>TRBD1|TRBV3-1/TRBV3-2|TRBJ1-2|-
TGTGCCAGCAGCCAGTCTACAGGGGACTATGGCTACACCTTC
CASSQSTGDYGYTF
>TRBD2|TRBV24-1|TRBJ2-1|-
TGTGCCACCAGTGACGTGACTAGCGGGAGGTACAATGAGCAGTTCTTC
CATSDVTSGRYNEQFF
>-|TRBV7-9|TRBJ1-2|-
TGTGCCAGCAGCCCACAGGGAAGCTATGGCTACACCTTC
CASSPQGSYGYTF
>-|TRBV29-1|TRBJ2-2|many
TGCAGCGGACAGCCGAACACCGGGGAGCTGTTTTTT
CSGQPNTGELFF
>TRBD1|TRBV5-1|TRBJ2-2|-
TGCGCCAGCAGCCCAAACCCACAGGGGGAGAACACCGGGGAGCTGTTTTTT
CASSPNPQGENTGELFF
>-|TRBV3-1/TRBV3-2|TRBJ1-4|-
TGTGCCAGCAGCCAAGGACCGACAGCAACTAATGAAAAACTGTTTTTT
CASSQGPTATNEKLFF
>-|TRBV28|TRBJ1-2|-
TGTGCCAGCAGACCCTCTGAGGGTGGCTACACCTTC
CASRPSEGGYTF
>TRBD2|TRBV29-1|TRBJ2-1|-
TGCAGCGCCCGGACTAGCGGGAGGGCCTGGTATGAGCAGTTCTTC
CSARTSGRAWYEQFF
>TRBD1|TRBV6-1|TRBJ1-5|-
TGTGCCAGCAGTGAACTTTTACAGGGACAGAGGAATCAGCCCCAGCATTTT
CASSELLQGQRNQPQHF
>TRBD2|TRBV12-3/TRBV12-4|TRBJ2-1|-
TGTGCCAGCAGTTTGACTAGCGATGAGCAGTTCTTC
CASSLTSDEQFF
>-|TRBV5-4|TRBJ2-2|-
TGTGCCAGCAGCTTGGAGGTGGGCGAAACCGGGGAGCTGTTTTTT
CASSLEVGETGELFF
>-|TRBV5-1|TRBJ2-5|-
TGCGCCAGCAGCTTTGGTAGGGGTTTCGAAGAGACCCAGTACTTC
CASSFGRGFEETQYF
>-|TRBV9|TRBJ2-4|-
TGTGCCAGCAGCGCCGGTAGTAGTGTAGACATTCAGTACTTC
CASSAGSSVDIQYF